A single sample gave rise to the 15 T cell receptor beta chains below, sequenced in a study of pediatric ulcerative colitis. Measured with immunoSEQ multiplex PCR; TCRdb has only the in-frame clones, and not every one. The data contain tens of thousands of clones, 75% to 85% of them singletons. The sequenced material came from blood. The receptors were gathered from a boy aged 10-17 years with moderate ulcerative colitis.

The chain employs TRBV19 and TRBJ2-3; D perhaps matches TRBD1 (6 bases). V was cut by 3 bases and J by 3 bases, with 10 bases left in between. In germline, CDR1 is LNHDA, CDR2 SQIVND (reference sequence). The CDR3 extends over 14 amino acids. The CDR3 here is CASSMTGKTDTQYF. Here the CDR3 DNA reads TGTGCCAGTAGTATGACAGGTAAAACAGATACGCAGTATTTT.

The chain links TRBV6-1 to TRBJ2-2; D gene uncertain. V gave up 4 bases and J gave up 0 bases, with 6 bases separating them. The CDR3 length is 14 residues. Germline CDR1 MNHNS, CDR2 SASEGT. The CDR3 DNA is TGTGCCAGCAGTGTCCAGACGAACACCGGGGAGCTGTTTTTT. It translates to CASSVQTNTGELFF.

The V call is TRBV30, the J call TRBJ2-7; D is possibly TRBD1 (6 bases). The CDR3 is made up of 15 amino acids. CDR1 GTSNPN and CDR2 SVGIG come from the germline V gene (reference sequence). V lost 2 bases, J lost 2 bases, and 16 bases lay in between. CDR3 sequence (DNA): TGTGCCTGGAGTAAAATAGACAGGATACCCTACGAGCAGTACTTC. Its translation: CAWSKIDRIPYEQYF.

The chain has TRBV10-2 and TRBJ2-7; D remains unclear. In germline, CDR1 is WSHSY, CDR2 SAAADI. This CDR3 comprises 11 residues. The ends were cut back, 6 bases at V and 9 bases at J, with 12 bases in the middle. As DNA, the CDR3 is TGCGCCAGCAGGGCAACAGAGAGGCAGTACTTC. The encoded protein is CASRATERQYF.

This sequence joins TRBV11-1 and TRBJ2-7, with D tentatively TRBD2 (6 bases). V was pared by 5 bases and J by 6 bases, with 11 bases between. Germline CDR1 is SGHAT and CDR2 is FQDESV (reference sequence). This CDR3 spans 12 amino acids. The CDR3 reads CASSPVGGEQYF. The CDR3 DNA reads as TGTGCCAGCAGCCCGGTGGGGGGCGAGCAGTACTTC.

In this sample, this clone turned up a few times. The chain couples TRBV7-7 to TRBJ2-7, with unresolved D. Trimming removed 4 bases at V and 2 bases at J, with 12 bases between. This CDR3 spans 14 amino acids. Germline loops: CDR1 SSHAT, CDR2 FNYEAQ (reference sequence). CDR3 sequence: CASSSPTEPYEQYF. DNA of the CDR3: TGTGCCAGCAGCTCCCCTACGGAGCCCTACGAGCAGTACTTC.

This clone was detected once. V usage is TRBV7-6 and J usage is TRBJ2-3; 8 bases agree with TRBD2. V shed 6 bases, J shed 0 bases, and the junction held 5 bases outside the gene matches. The germline CDR1 and CDR2 sequences are SGHVS and FNYEAQ. The CDR3 runs 15 residues. Here the CDR3 DNA reads TGTGCCAGCAGAGGGAGCGGGAGTAGCACAGATACGCAGTATTTT. Its translation: CASRGSGSSTDTQYF.

The chain links TRBV7-9 to TRBJ1-1, with D unresolved. The germline CDR1 and CDR2 sequences are SEHNR and FQNEAQ (reference sequence). This CDR3 has 11 amino acids. Trimming pared 2 bases from V and 4 bases from J, leaving 2 bases between. The CDR3: CASSLFTEAFF. CDR3 bases: TGTGCCAGCAGCTTATTCACTGAAGCTTTCTTT.

The chain couples TRBV12-5 to TRBJ1-5; no definite D call. This CDR3 has 14 residues. Germline V lookup: CDR1 LGHNT, CDR2 FRNRAP. V was shortened by 1 base and J by 6 bases, with 10 bases between the two germline ends. The CDR3 reads CASGLGRESQPQHF. The CDR3 DNA reads TGTGCTAGTGGTTTGGGACGTGAAAGTCAGCCCCAGCATTTT.

The V and J genes are TRBV25-1 and TRBJ1-2; D uncertain. This CDR3 region has 14 residues. The germline V gene has CDR1 MGHDK and CDR2 SYGVNS. V was trimmed by 4 bases and J by 2 bases, leaving 11 bases between them. CDR3 protein: CASSGRNLNYGYTF. CDR3 in DNA: TGTGCCAGCAGTGGACGGAACTTAAACTATGGCTACACCTTC.

This chain links TRBV5-4 with TRBJ2-1, with TRBD2 matching 8 bases. The CDR3 extends over 14 amino acids. Per the germline V gene, CDR1 is SGHNT and CDR2 is YYREEE (reference sequence). V shed 10 bases, J shed 8 bases, and the junction held 14 bases outside the gene matches. The chain's CDR3 is CALSRDGRADEQFF. The CDR3 DNA follows: TGTGCCCTATCTAGGGACGGGAGGGCTGATGAGCAGTTCTTC.

The chain is built from TRBV5-6 and TRBJ1-1; possibly TRBD1 for D (5 bases). V was cut by 1 base and J by 4 bases, with 11 bases left in between. Germline-derived CDR1 and CDR2 are SGHDT and YYEEEE. CDR3 length: 14 residues. CDR3 region: CASSLLQGLTEAFF. The CDR3 DNA reads TGTGCCAGCAGCTTGTTGCAGGGTCTCACTGAAGCTTTCTTT. The full variable domain, with the rest looked up from reference TRBV5-6 and TRBJ1-1, is DAGVTQSPTHLIKTRGQQVTLRCSPKSGHDTVSWYQQALGQGPQFIFQYYEEEERQRGNFPDRFSGHQFPNYSSELNVNALLLGDSALYLCASSLLQGLTEAFFGQGTRLTVV.

V gene TRBV28 combines with J gene TRBJ2-7; D not resolved. Trimming took off 6 bases at V and 4 bases at J, with 13 bases between the two ends. The CDR3 runs to 13 residues. Germline V CDR1 and CDR2: MDHEN, SYDVKM. The CDR3 reads CASSPSLPYEQYF. The CDR3 DNA reads as TGTGCCAGCAGCCCCTCCCTCCCTTACGAGCAGTACTTC.

J is TRBJ2-7 and V is TRBV6-1, with 10 positions matching TRBD1. Germline CDR1 MNHNS, CDR2 SASEGT. This CDR3 has 14 amino acids. The J segment lost 1 base and the V segment lost 4 bases, leaving 1 base of the junction unmatched. CDR3 amino acids: CASSGDRGSYEQYF. For the CDR3, the DNA is TGTGCCAGCAGTGGGGACAGGGGTTCCTACGAGCAGTACTTC.

This chain joins TRBV19 and TRBJ2-2, with a possible D match to TRBD1 (6 bases). Germline lookup yields CDR1 LNHDA and CDR2 SQIVND (reference sequence). CDR3 length equals 14 residues. Trimming removed 5 bases from V and 6 bases from J, with 13 bases in between. The CDR3 region has the DNA TGTGCCAGTAGTGAGACAGGCCTCCCCGGGGAGCTGTTTTTT. Encoded protein: CASSETGLPGELFF.